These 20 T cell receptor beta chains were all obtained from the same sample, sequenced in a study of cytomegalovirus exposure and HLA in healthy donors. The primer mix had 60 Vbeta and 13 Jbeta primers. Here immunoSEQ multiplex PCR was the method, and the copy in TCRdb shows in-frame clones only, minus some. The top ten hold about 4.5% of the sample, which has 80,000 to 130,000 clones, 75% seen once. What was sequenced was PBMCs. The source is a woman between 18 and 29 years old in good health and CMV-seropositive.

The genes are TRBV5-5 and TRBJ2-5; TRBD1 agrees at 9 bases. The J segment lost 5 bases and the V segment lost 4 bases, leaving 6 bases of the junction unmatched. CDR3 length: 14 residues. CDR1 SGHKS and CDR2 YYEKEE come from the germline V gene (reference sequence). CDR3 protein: CASSSTGGSETQYF. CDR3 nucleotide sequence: TGTGCCAGCAGCAGTACAGGGGGCTCGGAGACCCAGTACTTC.

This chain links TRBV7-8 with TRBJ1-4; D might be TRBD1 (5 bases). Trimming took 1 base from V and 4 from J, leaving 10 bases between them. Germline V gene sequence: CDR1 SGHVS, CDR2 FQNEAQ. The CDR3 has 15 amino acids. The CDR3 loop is CASSLDGAGNEKLFF. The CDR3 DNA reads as TGTGCCAGCAGCTTAGATGGGGCCGGTAATGAAAAACTGTTTTTT.

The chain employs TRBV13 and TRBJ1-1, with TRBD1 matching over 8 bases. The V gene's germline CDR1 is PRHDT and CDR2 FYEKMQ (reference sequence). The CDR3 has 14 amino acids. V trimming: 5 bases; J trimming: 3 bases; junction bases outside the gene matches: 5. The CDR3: CASSPDRGYTEAFF. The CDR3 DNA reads TGTGCCAGCAGCCCCGACAGGGGCTACACTGAAGCTTTCTTT.

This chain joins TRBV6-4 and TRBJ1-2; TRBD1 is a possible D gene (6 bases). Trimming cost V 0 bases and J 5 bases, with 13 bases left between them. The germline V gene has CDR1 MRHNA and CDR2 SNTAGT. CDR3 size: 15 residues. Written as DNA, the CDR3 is TGTGCCAGCAGTGACTCGGCGGGGGCTGGGTATGGCTACACCTTC. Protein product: CASSDSAGAGYGYTF.

The CDR3 DNA sequence: TGTGCCAGCAGCCCTACAGGGGTAACCGAAAAACTGTTTTTT. This translates into CASSPTGVTEKLFF. The J gene is TRBJ1-4, the V gene TRBV7-9, with TRBD1 identical over 7 bases. V trimming: 5 bases; J trimming: 8 bases; junction bases outside the gene matches: 8. Germline lookup yields CDR1 SEHNR and CDR2 FQNEAQ (reference sequence). The CDR3 covers 14 residues.

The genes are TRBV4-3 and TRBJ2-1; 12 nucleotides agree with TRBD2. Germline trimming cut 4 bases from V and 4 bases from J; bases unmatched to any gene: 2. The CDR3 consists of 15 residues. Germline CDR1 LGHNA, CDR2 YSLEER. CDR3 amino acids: CASSRTSGEYNEQFF. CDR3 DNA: TGCGCCAGCAGCCGGACTAGCGGGGAATACAATGAGCAGTTCTTC.

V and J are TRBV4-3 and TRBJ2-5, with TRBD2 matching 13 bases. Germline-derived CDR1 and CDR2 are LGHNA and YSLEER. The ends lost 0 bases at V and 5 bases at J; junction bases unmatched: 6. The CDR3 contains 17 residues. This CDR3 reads CASSQEWGLAGKETQYF. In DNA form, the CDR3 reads TGCGCCAGCAGCCAAGAATGGGGACTAGCGGGAAAGGAGACCCAGTACTTC.

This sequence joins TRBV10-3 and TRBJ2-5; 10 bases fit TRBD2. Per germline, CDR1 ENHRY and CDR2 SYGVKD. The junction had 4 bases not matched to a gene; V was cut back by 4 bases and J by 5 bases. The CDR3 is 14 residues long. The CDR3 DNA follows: TGTGCCATCAGTGGGACTAGCGGAGGGGAGACCCAGTACTTC. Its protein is CAISGTSGGETQYF.

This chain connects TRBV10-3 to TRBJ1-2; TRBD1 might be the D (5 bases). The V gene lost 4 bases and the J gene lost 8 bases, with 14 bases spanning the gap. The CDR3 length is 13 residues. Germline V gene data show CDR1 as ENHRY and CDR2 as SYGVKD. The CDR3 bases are TGTGCCATCAGTGTAGACAGATTGGAAGGCTACACCTTC. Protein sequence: CAISVDRLEGYTF.

CDR3 region: CSVVLDPRGTGELFF. The CDR3 DNA reads TGCAGCGTTGTCCTGGACCCTCGGGGCACCGGGGAGCTGTTTTTT. V and J are TRBV29-1 and TRBJ2-2, with a possible D match to TRBD2 (5 bases). The CDR3 runs to 15 residues. Germline V CDR1 and CDR2: SQVTM, ANQGSEA. V was shortened by 4 bases and J by 4 bases, with 16 bases between the two germline ends.

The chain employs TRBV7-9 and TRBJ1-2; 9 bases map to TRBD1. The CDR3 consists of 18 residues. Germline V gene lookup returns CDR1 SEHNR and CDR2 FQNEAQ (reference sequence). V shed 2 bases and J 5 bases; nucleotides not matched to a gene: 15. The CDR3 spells CASSLLGTGKKISYGYTF. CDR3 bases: TGTGCCAGCAGCTTATTGGGGACAGGGAAGAAAATATCGTATGGCTACACCTTC.

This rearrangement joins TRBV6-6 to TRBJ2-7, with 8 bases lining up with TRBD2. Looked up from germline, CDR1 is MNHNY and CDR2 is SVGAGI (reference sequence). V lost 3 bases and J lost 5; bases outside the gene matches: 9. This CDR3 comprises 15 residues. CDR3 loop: CASSYRSGSSDEQYF. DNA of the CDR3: TGTGCCAGCAGTTATAGGAGCGGGAGTTCGGACGAGCAGTACTTC.

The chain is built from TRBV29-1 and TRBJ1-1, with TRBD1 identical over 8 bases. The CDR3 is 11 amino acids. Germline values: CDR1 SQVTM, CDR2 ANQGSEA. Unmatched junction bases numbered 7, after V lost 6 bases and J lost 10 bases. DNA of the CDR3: TGCAGCGTGGCCGGGACAGGTCGAGCTTTCTTT. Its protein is CSVAGTGRAFF.

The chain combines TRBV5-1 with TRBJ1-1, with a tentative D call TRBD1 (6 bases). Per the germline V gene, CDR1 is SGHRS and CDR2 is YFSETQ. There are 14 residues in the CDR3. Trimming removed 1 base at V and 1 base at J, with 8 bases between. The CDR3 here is CASSLQGSNTEAFF. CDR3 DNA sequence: TGCGCCAGCAGCTTGCAGGGGTCGAACACTGAAGCTTTCTTT. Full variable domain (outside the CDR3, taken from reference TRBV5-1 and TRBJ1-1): KAGVTQTPRYLIKTRGQQVTLSCSPISGHRSVSWYQQTPGQGLQFLFEYFSETQRNKGNFPGRFSGRQFSNSRSEMNVSTLELGDSALYLCASSLQGSNTEAFFGQGTRLTVV.

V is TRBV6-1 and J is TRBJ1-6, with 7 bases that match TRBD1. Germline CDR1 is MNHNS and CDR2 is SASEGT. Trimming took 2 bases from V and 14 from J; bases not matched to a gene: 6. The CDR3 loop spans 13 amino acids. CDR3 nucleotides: TGTGCCAGCAGTGAATCCCAGGGGGAATCCCTCCACTTT. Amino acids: CASSESQGESLHF.

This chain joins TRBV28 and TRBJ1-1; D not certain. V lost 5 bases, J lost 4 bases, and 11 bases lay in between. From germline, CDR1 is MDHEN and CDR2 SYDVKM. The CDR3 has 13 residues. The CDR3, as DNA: TGTGCCAGCAGTACCTCCGTCAGCACTGAAGCTTTCTTT. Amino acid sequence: CASSTSVSTEAFF.

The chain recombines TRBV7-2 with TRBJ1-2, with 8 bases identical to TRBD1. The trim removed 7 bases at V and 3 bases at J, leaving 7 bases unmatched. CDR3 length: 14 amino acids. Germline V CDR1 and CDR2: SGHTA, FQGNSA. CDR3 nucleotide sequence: TGTGCCAGCACCCGCGACAGGGGAGACTATGGCTACACCTTC. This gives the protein CASTRDRGDYGYTF.

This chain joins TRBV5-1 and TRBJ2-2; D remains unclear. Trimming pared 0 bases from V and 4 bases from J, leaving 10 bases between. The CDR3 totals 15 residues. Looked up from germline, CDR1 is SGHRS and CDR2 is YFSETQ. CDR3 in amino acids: CASSLVSVVTGELFF. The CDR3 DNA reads TGCGCCAGCAGCTTGGTGTCAGTGGTCACCGGGGAGCTGTTTTTT.

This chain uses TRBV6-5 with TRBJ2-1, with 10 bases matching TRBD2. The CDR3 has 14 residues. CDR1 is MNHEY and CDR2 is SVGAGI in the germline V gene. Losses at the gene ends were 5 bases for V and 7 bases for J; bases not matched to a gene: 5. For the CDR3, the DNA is TGTGCCAGCAGTCCTAGCGGGAGTATAAATGAGCAGTTCTTC. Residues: CASSPSGSINEQFF.

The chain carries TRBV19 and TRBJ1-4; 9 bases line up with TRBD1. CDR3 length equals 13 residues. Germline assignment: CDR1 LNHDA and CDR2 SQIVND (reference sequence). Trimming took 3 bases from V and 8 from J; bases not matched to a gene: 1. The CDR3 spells CASSIGQGEKLFF. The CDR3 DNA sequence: TGTGCCAGTAGTATCGGACAGGGGGAAAAACTGTTTTTT.